This TCR beta chain was sequenced during a study of post-analysis software for immune sequencing data. The overall study: Clinical courses comprised relapsing-remitting, secondary progressive and progressive-relapsing multiple sclerosis.

Study outcomes and limitations: Samples prepared in the same batch strongly co-clustered by F measure. In patients, four to six TRBV segments were more frequent than in controls, with TRBV5-6, TRBV5-1 and TRBV20-1 among them.

TCR beta cDNA libraries included unique molecular identifiers. T cells, about 0.95 to 11 million of them, yielded some 500,000 cDNA molecules. TCRdb reprocessed the PCR reads with MiXCR, giving one entry per CDR3 protein. The sample records about 260,000 distinct CDR3 sequences, roughly a third being singletons. V was pared by 3 bases and J by 2 bases, with 12 bases between. Germline V gives CDR1 DFQATT, CDR2 SNEGSKA (reference sequence). CDR3 size: 14 residues. As for this clonotype: The target antigen is unknown.

The sample consisted of blood. This receptor was obtained from a girl between 5 and 17 years old with multiple sclerosis. The genes are TRBV20-1 and TRBJ2-3; D is undetermined. The DNA of the CDR3 is TGCAGTGCTAGGGGATTAGGTGCCACAGATACGCAGTATTTT. It encodes CSARGLGATDTQYF.